The 4 T cell receptor beta chains listed next were all sequenced from one sample in a study of neurological immune-mediated disorders. TCRdb recomputed calls from the 5' RACE reads with MiXCR, one row per CDR3 protein. The sample contains some 65,000 distinct CDR3 sequences, 3.5% to 5% of which appear only once. Source material: PBMCs. These receptor sequences come from a man aged 45-65 years with multiple sclerosis.

This clonotype was counted ten times or more. This chain links TRBV7-9 with TRBJ2-3, with D perhaps matching TRBD1 or TRBD2 (5 bases each). Germline V gene lookup returns CDR1 SEHNR and CDR2 FQNEAQ (reference sequence). Trimming took 5 bases from V and 0 from J, leaving 15 bases between them. The CDR3 loop spans 16 amino acids. This CDR3 is CASSPIRDPSTDTQYF. The CDR3 region has the DNA TGTGCCAGCAGCCCCATAAGGGACCCTAGCACAGATACGCAGTATTTT. The entire variable domain, with the rest obtained from reference TRBV7-9 and TRBJ2-3, is as follows: DTGVSQNPRHKITKRGQNVTFRCDPISEHNRLYWYRQTLGQGPEFLTYFQNEAQLEKSRLLSDRFSAERPKGSFSTLEIQRTEQGDSAMYLCASSPIRDPSTDTQYFGPGTRLTVL.

This clonotype was found many times. The chain recombines TRBV7-6 with TRBJ2-4, with D unresolved. The CDR3 extends over 11 amino acids. Trimming left V 1 base short and J 11 bases short, with 6 bases between. Germline V gives CDR1 SGHVS, CDR2 FNYEAQ. CDR3 DNA sequence: TGTGCCAGCAGCTTAGGTCCCGTTCAGTACTTC. Protein: CASSLGPVQYF.

J is TRBJ1-4 and V is TRBV5-1; D is possibly TRBD1 (6 bases). The CDR3 is 15 amino acids. V was clipped by 4 bases and J by 4 bases, with 14 bases between them. Germline V gene sequence: CDR1 SGHRS, CDR2 YFSETQ. The CDR3 region has the DNA TGCGCCAGCAGCCAAACAGGGTCGGTTAATGAAAAACTGTTTTTT. Amino acid sequence: CASSQTGSVNEKLFF.

Many counts were recorded for this clonotype. The V gene is TRBV5-1, the J gene TRBJ2-2, with no clear D. The CDR3 has 12 residues. Germline V lookup: CDR1 SGHRS, CDR2 YFSETQ. V was cut by 2 bases and J by 2 bases, with 1 base left in between. This CDR3 is CASSFNTGELFF. The CDR3 nucleotides read TGCGCCAGCAGCTTTAACACCGGGGAGCTGTTTTTT.